This TCR beta chain derives from a study of cytomegalovirus exposure and HLA in healthy donors. Germline lookup yields CDR1 SEHNR and CDR2 FQNEAQ (reference sequence). V was pared by 5 bases and J by 10 bases, with 14 bases between. This CDR3 has 12 amino acids. The data were produced by immunoSEQ multiplex PCR, yet TCRdb's version contains in-frame clones alone and is incomplete. The table includes 150,000 to 200,000 clones, 65% to 85% detected once. While the first cohort had 600 to 750 subjects, the donors belonged to the separate validation cohort of about 120 subjects. General study results and limits: Usually a TCR sequence was rare, but some public TCRs were found in many donors.

This clone was seen more than once but under ten times. Its antigen remains unidentified. Input material: PBMCs. V is TRBV7-9 and J is TRBJ1-1, with a tentative D call TRBD1 (6 bases). This clonotype originated in a woman younger than 35 in good health and CMV-seropositive. CDR3 in amino acids: CASSLDSLGAFF. CDR3 DNA sequence: TGTGCCAGCAGCCTGGACAGTTTAGGAGCTTTCTTT.